The rows below give T cell receptor beta chains drawn from one sample of a study of blood T cell repertoires in COVID-19. Clones were read by immunoSEQ multiplex PCR, and TCRdb kept only the in-frame ones, dropping some. This table has 120,000 or so clones, around 89% appearing once. Sequenced material: peripheral blood. These TCRs come from a man between 45 and 60 years old with acute or convalescent COVID-19. Both conserved end residues are part of each CDR3. The D gene is left open where the match is weak. Size is omitted from some rows. Given values are once, few, many or a class for expanded clones.

TRBJ2-1,-,TRBV24-1,-,TGTGCCACCAGTGATTTGCAGGGGCATGAGCAGTTCTTC,CATSDLQGHEQFF
TRBJ2-5,TRBD2,TRBV19,-,TGTGCCAGTAGTATGTTCACTAGCGGGAGTCTCCAAGAGACCCAGTACTTC,CASSMFTSGSLQETQYF
TRBJ1-1,-,TRBV28,-,TGTGCCAGCGGACTGGGACAACTGGGCACTGAAGCTTTCTTT,CASGLGQLGTEAFF
TRBJ2-7,TRBD2,TRBV3-1/TRBV3-2,-,TGTGCCAGCAGCCAGAGACTAGCGGGACGGTACGAGCAGTACTTC,CASSQRLAGRYEQYF
TRBJ2-2,-,TRBV19,-,TGTGCCAGTAGTATCGAGGTCAAGACCGGGGAGCTGTTTTTT,CASSIEVKTGELFF
TRBJ1-6,TRBD1,TRBV5-1,-,TGCGCCAGCAGCCCCGGGACAGCCTTTAATTCACCCCTCCACTTT,CASSPGTAFNSPLHF
TRBJ1-1,-,TRBV6-2/TRBV6-3,-,TGTGCCAGCAGCGGACGGGGGGCGACCACTGAAGCTTTCTTT,CASSGRGATTEAFF
TRBJ1-1,TRBD1,TRBV5-1,-,TGCGCCAGCAGCATAGACTCCGGGACAGGGACGGTGAACACTGAAGCTTTCTTT,CASSIDSGTGTVNTEAFF
TRBJ1-6,TRBD1,TRBV27,-,TGTGCCAGCAGTTCGCCGCCGGGACAGCGTAATTCACCCCTCCACTTT,CASSSPPGQRNSPLHF
TRBJ2-7,-,TRBV3-1/TRBV3-2,-,TGTGCCAGCAGCCAAGAAGGTAGAACCTCGAGGAAGTACTTC,CASSQEGRTSRKYF
TRBJ1-6,TRBD1,TRBV6-1,-,TGTGCCAGCAGTGAGGCCGGGACAGATAATTCACCCCTCCACTTT,CASSEAGTDNSPLHF
TRBJ2-7,TRBD2,TRBV4-2,-,TGTGCCAGCAGCCAAGACAGGGGGTTAGCGGGAGGGCAGGGGTACGAGCAGTACTTC,CASSQDRGLAGGQGYEQYF
TRBJ2-5,TRBD2,TRBV9,-,TGTGCCAGCAATAGCCGGGGAGGGAGTCAAGAGACCCAGTACTTC,CASNSRGGSQETQYF
TRBJ2-7,-,TRBV21-1,-,TGTGCCAGCAGCAAAGCAAGACCGGGGAACCACGGACCGACCGACCCCTCCTACGAGCAGTACTTC,CASSKARPGNHGPTDPSYEQYF
TRBJ2-1,TRBD2,TRBV6-1,-,TGTGCCAGCAGTGAATTCGCGGGAGAGGGGAATGAGCAGTTCTTC,CASSEFAGEGNEQFF
TRBJ2-3,-,TRBV25-1,-,TGTGCCAGCAGTGAATCCCGGGGAATTAGAACAGATACGCAGTATTTT,CASSESRGIRTDTQYF
TRBJ1-2,-,TRBV6-5,-,TGTGCCAGCACCGGACCCAGGGTCGGCTACACCTTC,CASTGPRVGYTF
TRBJ1-2,TRBD1,TRBV7-2,-,TGTGCCAGCAGCAAGGACAGGAACTATGGCTACACCTTC,CASSKDRNYGYTF
TRBJ2-7,TRBD1,TRBV6-6,once,TGTGCCAGCAGTTACTCGAGGGGGCGCGCGTACGAGCAGTACTTC,CASSYSRGRAYEQYF
TRBJ1-2,TRBD1,TRBV28,-,TGTGCCAGCAGCTCCGGGACAGATTATGGCTACACCTTC,CASSSGTDYGYTF
TRBJ2-5,TRBD1,TRBV20-1,-,TGCAGTGCAAGGACAGGAGAGACCCAGTACTTC,CSARTGETQYF
TRBJ2-1,-,TRBV6-5,-,TGTGCCAGCAGTTCCCCCCTCGGGAGCTCCTACAATGAGCAGTTCTTC,CASSSPLGSSYNEQFF
TRBJ1-6,TRBD1,TRBV7-9,-,TGTGCCAGCAGCTCACCGGGACAGGGAACTTCACCCCTCCACTTT,CASSSPGQGTSPLHF
TRBJ2-1,-,TRBV6-5,-,TGTGCCAGCAGTCCCTTTGCGGCGAACAATGAGCAGTTCTTC,CASSPFAANNEQFF
TRBJ2-3,-,TRBV5-1,-,TGCGCCAGCAGCTTGGAACTAGCAAGGGCAGATACGCAGTATTTT,CASSLELARADTQYF
TRBJ2-1,-,TRBV4-1,-,TGCGCCAGCAGCCAAGAGTCATGGAGCGTCAGCTCCTACAATGAGCAGTTCTTC,CASSQESWSVSSYNEQFF